The 18 T cell receptor beta chains reported below all come from one sample, sequenced in a study of regulatory T cells in long-lasting Graves disease (dated by TCRdb to the early 2020s). Interpreted using the paper, the time point label stands for: newly diagnosed GD, antithyroid drugs for less than 3 months. RNA was extracted from PBMCs in TRIzol for both TCR sequencing and RNA sequencing. The library was prepared using multiplex PCR. Sequencing was performed on an Illumina HiSeq 4000. TCR beta libraries were built with iRepertoire HTBI primers and Arm-PCR amplification of CDR3 regions. TCRdb trimmed public reads at Q25 via fastp, called clones via MiXCR and kept in-frame beta chains. When rows share a CDR3 protein, they turn into one entry using the most common DNA and genes. For this sample the table gives some 330,000 distinct CDR3 sequences, of which 12% were detected only once. The leading ten clones occupy approximately 20% of the sample.

The sample was also linked to a second study, of T cells in Graves' hyperthyroidism and ophthalmopathy.

This specimen consisted of peripheral blood mononuclear cells (PBMCs), obtained at new diagnosis, from a patient treated with antithyroid drugs. Source of these receptors: a young woman with Graves disease. Donor details come from another sample of the same person, matched by shared clones.

This clonotype was counted ten times or more. The chain links TRBV6-5 to TRBJ1-2; D unresolved. This CDR3 has 14 amino acids. Germline CDR1 and CDR2: MNHEY and SVGAGI. V gave up 0 bases and J gave up 7 bases, with 12 bases separating them. The DNA of the CDR3 is TGTGCCAGCAGTTACTCGACCGGGGAGGGTGGCTACACCTTC. This encodes CASSYSTGEGGYTF.

This clonotype has a handful of counts. The genes are TRBV5-5 and TRBJ2-3; D is unresolved. This CDR3 is built from 17 residues. Per germline, CDR1 SGHKS and CDR2 YYEKEE (reference sequence). The V end lost 0 bases, the J end lost 1 base, and 15 bases lay between the germline ends. The DNA for the CDR3 is TGTGCCAGCAGCTTGGCGCCCGACGGTCGAGGCACAGATACGCAGTATTTT. This gives the protein CASSLAPDGRGTDTQYF.

The sample holds a few counts of this clonotype. This chain links TRBV7-2 with TRBJ2-7; 9 bases match TRBD2. CDR3 length: 14 residues. Germline CDR1 and CDR2: SGHTA and FQGNSA. With 2 bases clipped from V and 5 bases from J, the junction kept 4 bases outside the gene matches. The CDR3 loop is CASSLSGGFHEQYV. The CDR3 coding sequence is TGTGCCAGCAGCTTAAGCGGGGGGTTCCACGAGCAGTACGTC.

This clonotype was recorded at least ten times. The chain combines TRBV30 with TRBJ1-2, with a weak D call TRBD1 (6 bases). The CDR3 has 13 residues. The V gene lost 1 base and the J gene lost 8 bases, with 14 bases spanning the gap. CDR1 and CDR2 from the germline V gene are GTSNPN and SVGIG (reference sequence). The CDR3 nucleotides are TGTGCCTGGAGTGAAGGGCAGGGGAAAGGCTACACCTTC. It encodes CAWSEGQGKGYTF.

This clonotype occurred a few times. The chain links TRBV20-1 to TRBJ1-2, with a weak D call TRBD1 (5 bases). CDR1 and CDR2 (germline): DFQATT, SNEGSKA (reference sequence). V lost 0 bases and J lost 4, with 15 bases in between. The CDR3 is 15 amino acids. CDR3 bases: TGCAGTGCTAGAGATCTGGCCGCCAGGGCCTATGGCTACACCTTC. It specifies CSARDLAARAYGYTF.

V gene TRBV10-3 combines with J gene TRBJ1-2; D is ambiguous. Germline loops: CDR1 ENHRY, CDR2 SYGVKD. The CDR3 runs to 11 residues. V dropped 8 bases and J dropped 6 bases, with 10 bases sitting between them. In DNA, the CDR3 is TGTGCCATCCCTTATGGGGATGGCTACACCTTC. Its translation: CAIPYGDGYTF.

V and J are TRBV4-1 and TRBJ1-1; maybe TRBD1 (5 bases). The CDR3 extends over 13 amino acids. V lost 2 bases and J 11 bases, leaving 15 bases between the germline ends. Germline assignment: CDR1 MGHRA and CDR2 YSYEKL. The CDR3 protein is CASSQYPGDGAFF. The DNA for the CDR3 is TGCGCCAGCAGCCAATACCCGGGGGACGGCGCTTTCTTT.

This clonotype was counted many times. This chain uses TRBV15 with TRBJ2-7; D remains unclear. The V and J ends lost 0 bases and 0 bases respectively, with 6 bases between them. CDR3 size: 14 residues. Germline CDR1 reads LNHNV; CDR2 reads YYDKDF (reference sequence). CDR3 loop: CATSRDFSSYEQYF. CDR3 DNA: TGTGCCACCAGCAGAGACTTTAGCTCCTACGAGCAGTACTTC. The full variable domain, with the rest looked up from reference TRBV15 and TRBJ2-7, is DAMVIQNPRYQVTQFGKPVTLSCSQTLNHNVMYWYQQKSSQAPKLLFHYYDKDFNNEADTPDNFQSRRPNTSFCFLDIRSPGLGDTAMYLCATSRDFSSYEQYFGPGTRLTVT.

V and J are TRBV29-1 and TRBJ2-1; 7 bases fit TRBD2. The germline V gene encodes CDR1 SQVTM and CDR2 ANQGSEA. The junction had 9 bases not matched to a gene; V was cut back by 6 bases and J by 10 bases. The CDR3 sequence is 12 residues long. The CDR3 loop reads CSVETWEGEQFF. In DNA form, the CDR3 reads TGCAGCGTCGAGACTTGGGAGGGAGAGCAGTTCTTC.

This clonotype was counted at least ten times. The genes are TRBV6-1 and TRBJ2-6; D unclear. Germline CDR1 MNHNS, CDR2 SASEGT. The ends were cut back, 7 bases at V and 4 bases at J, with 17 bases in the middle. The CDR3 has 16 residues. The CDR3, as DNA: TGTGCCAGCAAAGACGGGCCAACTCTCGGGGCCAACGTCCTGACTTTC. Translation: CASKDGPTLGANVLTF.

The rearrangement joins TRBV29-1 to TRBJ2-1, with 15 bases aligning to TRBD2. Germline-derived CDR1 and CDR2 are SQVTM and ANQGSEA. V gave up 4 bases and J gave up 5 bases; unmatched junction bases: 6. CDR3 size: 16 residues. CDR3 in amino acids: CSVARTSGRVDNEQFF. CDR3 nucleotides: TGCAGCGTTGCCCGGACTAGCGGGAGGGTGGACAATGAGCAGTTCTTC.

The chain couples TRBV5-4 to TRBJ2-7, with 8 bases lining up with TRBD2. The CDR3 has 15 residues. Germline assignment: CDR1 SGHNT and CDR2 YYREEE (reference sequence). Trimming removed 4 bases from V and 6 bases from J; junction bases left unmatched: 12. The CDR3 here is CASSPAREGASEQYF. DNA for the CDR3: TGTGCCAGCAGCCCGGCACGGGAGGGAGCATCCGAGCAGTACTTC.

This chain connects TRBV15 to TRBJ1-2; no definite D call. Per germline, CDR1 LNHNV and CDR2 YYDKDF (reference sequence). The CDR3 spans 16 residues. V lost 0 bases to trimming and J lost 2 bases, with 13 bases between them. CDR3 coding DNA: TGTGCCACCAGCAGAGATGAAGGGTGGCCGAACTATGGCTACACCTTC. This encodes CATSRDEGWPNYGYTF.

V usage is TRBV20-1 and J usage is TRBJ1-1, with D perhaps TRBD1 (5 bases). The CDR3 is 15 amino acids. CDR1 is DFQATT and CDR2 is SNEGSKA in the germline V gene (reference sequence). V lost 3 bases and J lost 3, with 17 bases in between. The CDR3 region is CSARGLRGGDTEAFF. CDR3 DNA: TGCAGTGCTAGGGGGCTTCGGGGGGGGGACACTGAAGCTTTCTTT.

This clonotype was seen only a few times. The chain is built from TRBV20-1 and TRBJ2-7, with 7 positions matching TRBD1. The germline gives CDR1 DFQATT, CDR2 SNEGSKA (reference sequence). V dropped 5 bases and J dropped 0; count of bases not matched to a gene: 7. This CDR3 comprises 14 residues. The CDR3 protein is CSALDRDSSYEQYV. CDR3 in DNA: TGCAGTGCTCTGGACCGGGACAGCTCCTACGAGCAGTACGTC.

This clonotype was detected ten times or more. V usage is TRBV15 and J usage is TRBJ2-1, with D maybe TRBD2 (6 bases). CDR3 length: 17 residues. The V end lost 0 bases, the J end lost 5 bases, and 17 bases lay between the germline ends. Germline CDR1 LNHNV, CDR2 YYDKDF (reference sequence). The chain's CDR3 is CATSRDWGGNVDNEQFF. The DNA for the CDR3 is TGTGCCACCAGCAGAGATTGGGGCGGGAACGTCGACAATGAGCAGTTCTTC.

This clonotype was seen repeatedly, ten times or more. The chain has TRBV6-1 and TRBJ1-2, with TRBD1 matching 11 bases. Trimming cost V 5 bases and J 1 base; bases outside gene matches: 6. From germline, CDR1 is MNHNS and CDR2 SASEGT. This CDR3 region has 16 residues. The CDR3 spells CASSHKGQGGNYGYTF. DNA of the CDR3: TGTGCCAGCAGTCACAAGGGACAGGGGGGTAACTATGGCTACACCTTC.

V and J are TRBV18 and TRBJ2-7; D is ambiguous. The length of the CDR3 is 16 residues. Trimming removed 2 bases at V and 0 bases at J, with 14 bases between. CDR1 is KGHSH and CDR2 is LQKENI in the germline V gene. CDR3 DNA sequence: TGTGCCAGCTCACCATCATCTGGACCCTTCTCCTACGAGCAGTACGTC. Translating it yields CASSPSSGPFSYEQYV.